Listed here is a single T cell receptor beta chain. The antigen remains unidentified. Germline loops: CDR1 SGHVS, CDR2 FQNEAQ. The CDR3 extends over 16 amino acids. Trimming stripped 7 bases from V and 2 bases from J, with 17 bases between. This sample stems from a study of cytomegalovirus exposure and HLA in healthy donors. Study overall: The same platform was used for the 120 validation repertoires and the approximately 700 first-cohort repertoires, a later analysis reported.

General observations from the study: The tendency of first-cohort TCR clusters to co-occur in the 100 to 150 validation repertoires was identified by a subsequent analysis.

Clones were read by immunoSEQ multiplex PCR, and TCRdb kept only the in-frame ones, dropping some. The top ten hold about 2% of the sample, which has about 130,000 clones, roughly 89% seen once. The source of this sequence is a woman aged 18 to 35 in good health and CMV-seronegative. V gene TRBV7-8 combines with J gene TRBJ2-2, with D possibly being TRBD2 (5 bases). The sample consisted of PBMCs. In nucleotides, the CDR3 is TGTGCCAGCACCAACCCATATAGCGAAAACACCGGGGAGCTGTTTTTT. It translates to CASTNPYSENTGELFF. Full variable domain (outside the CDR3, taken from reference TRBV7-8 and TRBJ2-2): GAGVSQSPRYKVAKRGQDVALRCDPISGHVSLFWYQQALGQGPEFLTYFQNEAQLDKSGLPSDRFFAERPEGSVSTLKIQRTQQEDSAVYLCASTNPYSENTGELFFGEGSRLTVL.